The 16 T cell receptor beta chains presented below share a single source sample, sequenced in a study of blood T cell repertoires in COVID-19. Sequencing used immunoSEQ multiplex PCR; TCRdb keeps in-frame clones, though not all of them. The sample contains under 200,000 clones, around four fifths of which appear only once. Sequencing input: PBMCs or T cells enriched from blood (not recorded which). These TCRs come from a woman aged 45-65 years in a cohort exposed to, infected with or recovered from COVID-19 (not recorded which).

The V and J genes are TRBV5-6 and TRBJ1-1, with D possibly TRBD1 on 5 matching bases. Trimming stripped 2 bases from V and 11 bases from J, with 13 bases between. CDR3 size: 12 residues. Per germline, CDR1 SGHDT and CDR2 YYEEEE. The CDR3 spells CASSFKTGGAFF. The CDR3 DNA reads as TGTGCCAGCAGCTTTAAGACCGGGGGGGCTTTCTTT.

This clone is a singleton in its sample. This chain joins TRBV24-1 and TRBJ1-5; D possibly corresponds to TRBD1 (6 bases). The CDR3 totals 14 residues. Germline CDR1 is KGHDR and CDR2 is SFDVKD. V dropped 3 bases and J dropped 5 bases, with 10 bases sitting between them. The CDR3 sequence is CATSDTGFHQPQHF. CDR3 in DNA: TGTGCCACCAGTGATACAGGGTTCCATCAGCCCCAGCATTTT.

A few counts support this clone. The chain recombines TRBV28 with TRBJ2-2; 8 positions agree with TRBD1. V trimming: 4 bases; J trimming: 4 bases; junction bases outside the gene matches: 8. Germline V gene sequence: CDR1 MDHEN, CDR2 SYDVKM. The CDR3 extends over 16 amino acids. The CDR3 loop reads CASSSPGQEFTGELFF. For the CDR3, the DNA is TGTGCCAGCAGTTCACCGGGACAGGAGTTCACCGGGGAGCTGTTTTTT. Full variable domain (outside the CDR3, taken from reference TRBV28 and TRBJ2-2): DVKVTQSSRYLVKRTGEKVFLECVQDMDHENMFWYRQDPGLGLRLIYFSYDVKMKEKGDIPEGYSVSREKKERFSLILESASTNQTSMYLCASSSPGQEFTGELFFGEGSRLTVL.

V gene TRBV9 combines with J gene TRBJ2-7, with TRBD1 matching 7 bases. The V gene's germline CDR1 is SGDLS and CDR2 YYNGEE. J was trimmed by 4 bases and V by 4 bases; bases with no gene match: 5. The length of the CDR3 is 13 residues. CDR3 DNA sequence: TGTGCCAGCAGCTCACAGGGGAGTTACGAGCAGTACTTC. Translated, it gives CASSSQGSYEQYF.

V is TRBV3-1 (or the pseudogene TRBV3-2) and J is TRBJ2-7, with D maybe TRBD2 (5 bases). The CDR3 runs to 14 residues. Trimming left V 4 bases short and J 6 bases short, with 16 bases between. Germline V lookup: CDR1 LGHDT, CDR2 YNNKEL (reference sequence). The CDR3 coding sequence is TGTGCCAGCAGCCCGGGCCCCAACCGGGGCGAGCAGTACTTC. It codes for CASSPGPNRGEQYF.

This chain joins TRBV6-5 and TRBJ1-5; the match to TRBD1 covers 9 bases. Trimming cost V 4 bases and J 3 bases; bases outside gene matches: 7. The CDR3 covers 16 residues. Germline V gene data show CDR1 as MNHEY and CDR2 as SVGAGI. CDR3 residues: CASSLTGTGLNQPQHF. CDR3 in DNA: TGTGCCAGCAGTTTGACCGGGACAGGGCTCAATCAGCCCCAGCATTTT.

The V call is TRBV19, the J call TRBJ2-3, with 8 bases that match TRBD2. This CDR3 contains 13 residues. Germline V lookup: CDR1 LNHDA, CDR2 SQIVND (reference sequence). V trimming: 8 bases; J trimming: 4 bases; junction bases outside the gene matches: 5. CDR3 nucleotide sequence: TGTGCCAGTCACCCGACTAGCGCAGATACGCAGTATTTT. Protein product: CASHPTSADTQYF.

This clone was found once. The CDR3 protein is CSVATRGANVLTF. DNA of the CDR3: TGCAGCGTTGCTACGCGGGGGGCCAACGTCCTGACTTTC. This chain joins TRBV29-1 and TRBJ2-6; no clear D gene. V lost 4 bases, J lost 4 bases, and 8 bases lay in between. This CDR3 has 13 residues. Germline values: CDR1 SQVTM, CDR2 ANQGSEA.

The chain's CDR3 is CASKPQAGQETQYF. CDR3 coding DNA: TGCGCCAGCAAACCTCAGGCAGGCCAAGAGACCCAGTACTTC. J is TRBJ2-5 and V is TRBV5-1; D unresolved. Deletions cut 6 bases from V and 1 base from J, with 13 bases between. Germline CDR1 reads SGHRS; CDR2 reads YFSETQ. This CDR3 comprises 14 residues.

This sequence joins TRBV19 and TRBJ1-4, with 7 positions matching TRBD1. With V trimmed by 7 bases and J by 8 bases, 10 bases remained unmatched. The CDR3 loop spans 14 amino acids. CDR1 and CDR2 (germline): LNHDA, SQIVND (reference sequence). CDR3 sequence reads: CASTAGTVGEKLFF. CDR3 in DNA: TGTGCCAGTACCGCCGGGACAGTAGGGGAAAAACTGTTTTTT. Supplemented by reference TRBV19 and TRBJ1-4, the full variable domain reads DGGITQSPKYLFRKEGQNVTLSCEQNLNHDAMYWYRQDPGQGLRLIYYSQIVNDFQKGDIAEGYSVSREKKESFPLTVTSAQKNPTAFYLCASTAGTVGEKLFFGSGTQLSVL.

This clone was observed a single time. The chain is built from TRBV19 and TRBJ1-3, with 8 bases fitting TRBD1. After removal of 4 bases from V and 4 bases from J, the junction contained 9 bases not matched to a gene. The germline V gene encodes CDR1 LNHDA and CDR2 SQIVND (reference sequence). CDR3 size: 16 residues. As DNA, the CDR3 is TGTGCCAGTAGTAACCCCGGACAGGGCCGAGGAAACACCATATATTTT. Translation gives CASSNPGQGRGNTIYF.

This chain uses TRBV6-1 with TRBJ1-5; D not resolved. The CDR3 contains 15 residues. The V and J ends lost 1 base and 0 bases respectively, with 7 bases between them. The germline gives CDR1 MNHNS, CDR2 SASEGT. CDR3 amino acids: CASSEEQYSNQPQHF. Written as DNA, the CDR3 is TGTGCCAGCAGTGAAGAACAGTATAGCAATCAGCCCCAGCATTTT.

About this clone: The junction departs from germline at one end; a sequencing error may be responsible. This chain uses TRBV15 with TRBJ1-5; 9 bases align to TRBD1. The germline V gene has CDR1 LNHNV and CDR2 YYDKDF (reference sequence). The CDR3 sequence is 13 residues long. This chain's CDR3 is CATSSPRDREYSF. DNA for the CDR3: TGTGCCACCAGCAGTCCCCGGGACAGGGAGTATTCATTT.

The chain uses TRBV6-5 and TRBJ1-2, with 9 bases matching TRBD1. V lost 4 bases, J lost 5 bases, and 8 bases stayed unmatched. Germline CDR1 reads MNHEY; CDR2 reads SVGAGI. The CDR3 contains 15 residues. The CDR3 sequence: CASSSRDRVWYGYTF. The CDR3 coding sequence is TGTGCCAGCAGTTCCCGGGACAGGGTTTGGTATGGCTACACCTTC.

The chain joins TRBV28 to TRBJ2-7, with 9 bases identical to TRBD1. V was pared by 6 bases and J by 1 base, with 1 base of the junction left unmatched. CDR3 length: 13 amino acids. CDR1 MDHEN and CDR2 SYDVKM come from the germline V gene. CDR3 residues: CASSGTGSYEQYF. CDR3 sequence (DNA): TGTGCCAGCAGCGGGACAGGGTCCTACGAGCAGTACTTC.

This CDR3 is CASSLGPNYGYTF. CDR3 bases: TGTGCCAGCAGCTTAGGGCCAAACTATGGCTACACCTTC. The chain uses TRBV7-8 and TRBJ1-2; no reliable D call. V gave up 1 base and J gave up 2 bases, with 5 bases separating them. Germline CDR1 and CDR2: SGHVS and FQNEAQ. The CDR3 has 13 amino acids.